Sequencing of this T cell receptor (beta chain) was carried out in a study of beta chain features in type 1 diabetes. Sequenced material consisted of expressed TCRB transcripts (all of the isolated RNA was reverse transcribed). Generated by immunoSEQ multiplex PCR, the TCRdb table keeps only in-frame clones and is missing some. In the table there are approximately 600,000 clones, around 12% of which are singletons. Details on this clone: What it binds is unknown.

Notes on the study in general: In the patient group, naive, central memory and Treg TCRB repertoires seemed more alike than in the healthy donor group. Within each of all four CD4+ subsets, Type 1 diabetes patients had TCRB CDR3s that were moderately but significantly shorter.

This clonotype was obtained from a man aged 25 to 40 with type 1 diabetes. The source material was naive CD4+ T cells from blood.

CDR3 in amino acids: CASSTRGGSYEQYF. The CDR3 region has the DNA TGTGCCAGCAGTACCCGGGGGGGCAGCTACGAGCAGTACTTC. The chain recombines TRBV6-5 with TRBJ2-7, with TRBD2 matching 8 bases. Germline CDR1 MNHEY, CDR2 SVGAGI. Trimming took 5 bases from V and 3 from J; bases not matched to a gene: 6. CDR3 size: 14 residues.